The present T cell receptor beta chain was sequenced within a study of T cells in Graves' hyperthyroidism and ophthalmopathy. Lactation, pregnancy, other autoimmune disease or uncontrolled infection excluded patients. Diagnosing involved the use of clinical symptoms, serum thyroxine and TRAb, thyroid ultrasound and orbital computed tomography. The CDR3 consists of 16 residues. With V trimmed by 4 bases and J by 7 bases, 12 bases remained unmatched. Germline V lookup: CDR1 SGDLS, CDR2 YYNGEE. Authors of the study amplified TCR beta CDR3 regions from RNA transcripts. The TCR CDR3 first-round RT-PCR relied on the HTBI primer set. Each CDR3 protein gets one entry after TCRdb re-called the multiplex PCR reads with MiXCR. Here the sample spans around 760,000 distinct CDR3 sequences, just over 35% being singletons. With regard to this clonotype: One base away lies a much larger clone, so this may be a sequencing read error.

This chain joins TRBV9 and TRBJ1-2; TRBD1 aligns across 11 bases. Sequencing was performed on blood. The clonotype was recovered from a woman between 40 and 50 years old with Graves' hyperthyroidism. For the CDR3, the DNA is TGTGCCAGCAGCACCGGGACAGGGGGGAAGTTAGGTGGCTACACCTTC. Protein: CASSTGTGGKLGGYTF.